These T cell receptor beta chains were read from a single sample in a study of shared clonotypes between healthy human individuals. The table came from immunoSEQ multiplex PCR; TCRdb's copy has only in-frame clones and leaves some out. The sample includes about 700,000 clones, 74% of them seen just once. The sequenced material came from memory CD4+ T cells sorted from blood. These receptors were collected from a woman aged 25 to 45 in good health. CDR3s include the opening cysteine and the closing phenylalanine or tryptophan. The order of the fields is J gene, V gene, clone size, D gene, CDR3 protein, CDR3 DNA. A D gene is named only where the DNA matches it firmly. Clone size appears in some rows only: once, few, many, or a class for an expanded clone.

J: TRBJ2-3
V: TRBV7-2
size: once
D: TRBD2
CDR3: CASSLWTSGREDTQYF
DNA: TGTGCCAGCAGCTTATGGACTAGCGGGAGAGAAGATACGCAGTATTTT

J: TRBJ1-5
V: TRBV5-1
size: NA
D: NA
CDR3: CASSLDGAGNQPQHF
DNA: TGCGCCAGCAGCTTGGATGGGGCCGGGAATCAGCCCCAGCATTTT

J: TRBJ2-3
V: TRBV9
size: NA
D: NA
CDR3: CASSVQGSNTDTQYF
DNA: TGTGCCAGCAGCGTCCAGGGGTCCAACACAGATACGCAGTATTTT

J: TRBJ2-7
V: TRBV21-1
size: many
D: NA
CDR3: CASSKGRYEQYF
DNA: TGTGCCAGCAGCAAGGGTCGCTACGAGCAGTACTTC

J: TRBJ1-1
V: TRBV29-1
size: once
D: NA
CDR3: CSVAHGGNTEAFF
DNA: TGCAGCGTTGCACACGGAGGGAACACTGAAGCTTTCTTT

J: TRBJ2-7
V: TRBV5-6
size: NA
D: NA
CDR3: CASSFLGGDYEQYF
DNA: TGTGCCAGCAGCTTTCTCGGAGGGGACTACGAGCAGTACTTC

J: TRBJ2-6
V: TRBV27
size: once
D: NA
CDR3: CASSPLDSISGANVLTF
DNA: TGTGCCAGCAGTCCCCTGGACTCCATCTCTGGGGCCAACGTCCTGACTTTC

J: TRBJ1-4
V: TRBV6-6
size: NA
D: TRBD1
CDR3: CASRWDRVNEKLFF
DNA: TGTGCCAGCAGGTGGGACAGGGTGAATGAAAAACTGTTTTTT

J: TRBJ2-1
V: TRBV5-4
size: NA
D: NA
CDR3: CASSRKGSSDNEQFF
DNA: TGTGCCAGCAGCCGGAAGGGGTCCTCGGACAATGAGCAGTTCTTC

J: TRBJ1-6
V: TRBV7-9
size: NA
D: TRBD1
CDR3: CASSSLGTGDNSPLHF
DNA: TGTGCCAGCAGCTCCCTGGGGACAGGAGACAATTCACCCCTCCACTTT

J: TRBJ2-3
V: TRBV4-2
size: NA
D: NA
CDR3: CASSQAHGRYTDTQYF
DNA: TGTGCCAGCAGCCAGGCTCACGGGCGGTACACAGATACGCAGTATTTT

J: TRBJ1-1
V: TRBV10-3
size: NA
D: NA
CDR3: CAIREDILNTEAFF
DNA: TGTGCCATCAGAGAGGACATACTGAACACTGAAGCTTTCTTT

J: TRBJ2-7
V: TRBV4-2
size: NA
D: NA
CDR3: CASSSLAATSYEQYF
DNA: TGTGCCAGCAGCTCCCTGGCGGCAACCTCCTACGAGCAGTACTTC

J: TRBJ2-1
V: TRBV2
size: NA
D: TRBD2
CDR3: CASSVLTSGSNEQFF
DNA: TGTGCCAGCAGTGTGTTGACTAGCGGGAGCAATGAGCAGTTCTTC